One TCR beta chain is described in this entry. The data were taken from a study of blood T cell repertoires in COVID-19. Study-wide background: The United States, Italy and Spain provided the acute and convalescent COVID-19 samples. Sample material is recorded as cDNA or gDNA derived from T cells, B-cell-depleted T cells, or PBMCs.

Source study methods: Estimation of nucleated cell counts was performed using reference gene primer amplification. Method: immunoSEQ multiplex PCR; TCRdb's copy keeps in-frame clones and lacks some. V, J and clone size are those of that table, while D and trimming were read from the DNA. The sample has approximately 150,000 clones; approximately 90% are singletons. This CDR3 has 15 residues. Germline V lookup: CDR1 SNHLY, CDR2 FYNNEI. J lost 5 bases, V lost 4 bases, and 10 bases had no gene match. The chain uses TRBV2 and TRBJ1-1, with 7 nucleotides matching TRBD1. Sample: peripheral blood. The sequence was collected from a woman between 50 and 59 years old with active or convalescent COVID-19. For the CDR3, the DNA is TGTGCCAGCAGTGGCCGAGGAGGGGGCTATACTGAAGCTTTCTTT. Residues: CASSGRGGGYTEAFF.